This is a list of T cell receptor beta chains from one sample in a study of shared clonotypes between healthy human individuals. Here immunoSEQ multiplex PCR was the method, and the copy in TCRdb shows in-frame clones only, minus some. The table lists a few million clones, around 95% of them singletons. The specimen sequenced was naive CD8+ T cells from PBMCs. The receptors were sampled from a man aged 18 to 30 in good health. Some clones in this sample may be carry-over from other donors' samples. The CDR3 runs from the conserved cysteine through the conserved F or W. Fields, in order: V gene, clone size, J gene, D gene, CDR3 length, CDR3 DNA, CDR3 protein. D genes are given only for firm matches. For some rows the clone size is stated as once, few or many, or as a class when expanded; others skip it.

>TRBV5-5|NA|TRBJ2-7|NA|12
TGTGCCAGCCATACAGTGACCTACGAGCAGTACTTC
CASHTVTYEQYF
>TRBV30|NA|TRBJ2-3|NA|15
TGTGCCTGGAGTGCAACCCGTTCCTACACAGATACGCAGTATTTT
CAWSATRSYTDTQYF
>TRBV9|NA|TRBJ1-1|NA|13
TGTGCCAGCAGCGTGACGGGTGGAGCTGAAGCTTTCTTT
CASSVTGGAEAFF
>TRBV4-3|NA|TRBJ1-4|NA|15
TGCGCCAGCAGCCTGGGGGCCAGGGCGGGTGAAAAACTGTTTTTT
CASSLGARAGEKLFF
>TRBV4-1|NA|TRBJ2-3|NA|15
TGCGCCAGCAGCCAAAGTCGGCGGGCCGCAGATACGCAGTATTTT
CASSQSRRAADTQYF
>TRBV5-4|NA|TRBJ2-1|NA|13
TGTGCCAGCAGCTCTCTCGTAGTCAATGAGCAGTTCTTC
CASSSLVVNEQFF
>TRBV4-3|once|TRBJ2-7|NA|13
TGCGCCAGCAGCCAAGGGGGGGTCGACGAGCAGTACTTC
CASSQGGVDEQYF
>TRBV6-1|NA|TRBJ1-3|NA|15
TGTGCCAGCAGTGAAATGTCAGGGCCTGGAAACACCATATATTTT
CASSEMSGPGNTIYF
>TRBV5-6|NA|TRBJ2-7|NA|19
TGTGCCAGCAGCTCTGGTGGAGGCCCCCCATCATCGACTACCTACGAGCAGTACTTC
CASSSGGGPPSSTTYEQYF
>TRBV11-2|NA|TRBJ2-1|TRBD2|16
TGTGCCAGCAGCTCGCTAGCGGGAGGACTATACAATGAGCAGTTCTTC
CASSSLAGGLYNEQFF
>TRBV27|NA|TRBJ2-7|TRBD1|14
TGTGCCAGCAGGTTACAGGGGGCGGTGTACGAGCAGTACTTC
CASRLQGAVYEQYF
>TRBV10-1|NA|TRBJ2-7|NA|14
TGCGCCAGCAGTGAGAGGGCAGGAAACTACGAGCAGTACTTC
CASSERAGNYEQYF
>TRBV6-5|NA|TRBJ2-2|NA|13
TGTGCCAGCAGTTTTACAGGGCCCGGGGAGCTGTTTTTT
CASSFTGPGELFF